Sequencing of this TCR beta chain was carried out in a study of blood T cell repertoires in COVID-19. Whole-study context: Donors in the United States, Italy and Spain gave samples during acute or convalescent COVID-19. In each case, the material was cDNA or gDNA derived from T cells, B-cell-depleted T cells, or PBMCs.

Authors' processing steps: Estimation of nucleated cell counts relied on the amplification of reference gene primers. Repertoires were generated with immunoSEQ multiplex PCR, while TCRdb's copy carries only in-frame clones and drops some. V and J calls and clone size are copied from that table; D and trimming were computed from the DNA. Among about 130,000 clones, around 84% were seen once, and the ten largest hold 17%. This receptor was obtained from a woman at least 80 years old with acute or convalescent COVID-19. Sample: peripheral blood.

The CDR3 is CASRTPGGGGYTF. DNA for the CDR3: TGTGCCAGCAGAACCCCAGGGGGCGGAGGCTACACCTTC. This rearrangement joins TRBV13 to TRBJ1-2; 8 bases fit TRBD1. The CDR3 consists of 13 residues. V dropped 6 bases and J dropped 8; count of bases not matched to a gene: 8. The germline CDR1 and CDR2 sequences are PRHDT and FYEKMQ (reference sequence).